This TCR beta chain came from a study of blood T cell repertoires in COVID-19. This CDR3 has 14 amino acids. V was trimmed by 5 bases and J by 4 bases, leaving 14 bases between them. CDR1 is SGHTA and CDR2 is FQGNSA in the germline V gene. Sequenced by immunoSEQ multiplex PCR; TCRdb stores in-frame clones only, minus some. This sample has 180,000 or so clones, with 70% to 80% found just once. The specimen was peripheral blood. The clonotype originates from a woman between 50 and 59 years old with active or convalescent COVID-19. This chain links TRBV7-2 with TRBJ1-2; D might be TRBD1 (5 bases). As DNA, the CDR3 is TGTGCCAGCAGCGCTATGCGGACAACCTATGGCTACACCTTC. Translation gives CASSAMRTTYGYTF.